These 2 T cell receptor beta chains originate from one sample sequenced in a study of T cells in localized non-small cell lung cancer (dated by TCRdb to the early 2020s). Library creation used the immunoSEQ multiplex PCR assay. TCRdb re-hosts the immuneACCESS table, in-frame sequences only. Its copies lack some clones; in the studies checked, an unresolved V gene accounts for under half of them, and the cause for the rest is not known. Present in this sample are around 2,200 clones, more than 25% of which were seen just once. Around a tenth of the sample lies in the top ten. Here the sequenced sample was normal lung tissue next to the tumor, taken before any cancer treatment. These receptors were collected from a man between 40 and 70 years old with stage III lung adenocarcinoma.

The CDR3 loop is CASSLVGGSYMNTEAFF. For the CDR3, the DNA is TGTGCCAGCAGCTTGGTGGGGGGGTCGTACATGAACACTGAAGCTTTCTTT. The V and J genes are TRBV11-3 and TRBJ1-1, with D possibly TRBD1 on 5 matching bases. The germline V gene has CDR1 SGHNT and CDR2 YENEEA. Trimming took off 3 bases at V and 0 bases at J, with 17 bases between the two ends. This CDR3 is 17 amino acids long.

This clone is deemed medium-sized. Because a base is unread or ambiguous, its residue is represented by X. CDR3 protein: CASRXSDSPGNTIYF. The CDR3 region has the DNA TGTGCCAGCAGAAYTTCGGACAGCCCTGGAAACACCATATATTTT. V usage is TRBV6-8 and J usage is TRBJ1-3, with D possibly being TRBD1 (6 bases). CDR3 size: 15 residues. The germline gives CDR1 MNHGY, CDR2 SAAAGT. The V gene lost 6 bases and the J gene lost 2 bases, with 14 bases spanning the gap.